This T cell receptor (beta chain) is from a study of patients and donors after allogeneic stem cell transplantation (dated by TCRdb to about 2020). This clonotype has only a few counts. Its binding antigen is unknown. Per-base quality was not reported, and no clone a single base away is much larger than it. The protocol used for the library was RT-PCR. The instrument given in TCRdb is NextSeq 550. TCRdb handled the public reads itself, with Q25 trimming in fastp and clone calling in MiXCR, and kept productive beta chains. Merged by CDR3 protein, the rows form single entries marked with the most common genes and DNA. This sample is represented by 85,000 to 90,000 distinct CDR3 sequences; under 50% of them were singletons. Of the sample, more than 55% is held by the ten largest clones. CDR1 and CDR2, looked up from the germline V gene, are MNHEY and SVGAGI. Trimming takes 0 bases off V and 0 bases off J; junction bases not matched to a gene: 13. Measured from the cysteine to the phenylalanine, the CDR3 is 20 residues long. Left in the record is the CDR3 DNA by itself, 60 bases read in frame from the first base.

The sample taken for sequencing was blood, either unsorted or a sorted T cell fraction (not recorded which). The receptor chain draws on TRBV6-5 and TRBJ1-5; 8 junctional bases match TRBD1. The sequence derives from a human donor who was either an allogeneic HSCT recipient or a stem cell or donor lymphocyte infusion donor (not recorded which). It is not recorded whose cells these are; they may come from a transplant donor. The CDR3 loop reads CASSYSEQGENIDSNQPQHF. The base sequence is TGTGCCAGCAGTTACTCCGAACAGGGGGAGAATATTGATAGCAATCAGCCCCAGCATTTT.